The 5 T cell receptor beta chains presented below share a single source sample, sequenced in a study of blood T cell repertoires in COVID-19. Assay used: immunoSEQ multiplex PCR; TCRdb lists only in-frame clones, some missing. The sample includes some 22,000 clones, roughly nine tenths of them seen just once. Specimen: peripheral blood. Receptors were obtained from a man aged 70-80 years with COVID-19, enrolled during active disease.

The chain recombines TRBV30 with TRBJ2-7, with TRBD1 as a possible D gene (6 bases). Germline CDR1 reads GTSNPN; CDR2 reads SVGIG (reference sequence). V dropped 4 bases and J dropped 5 bases, with 21 bases sitting between them. CDR3 length equals 15 residues. The CDR3 is CAWNEGQGIQDEQYF. The DNA of the CDR3 is TGTGCCTGGAACGAAGGTCAGGGGATACAGGACGAGCAGTACTTC.

This chain connects TRBV19 to TRBJ2-3, with 8 bases identical to TRBD2. Germline trimming cut 4 bases from V and 1 base from J; bases unmatched to any gene: 10. This CDR3 spans 17 amino acids. Germline values: CDR1 LNHDA, CDR2 SQIVND (reference sequence). The CDR3 DNA reads as TGTGCCAGTAGTAGGGGCGGGGGGCCCTCTCGCACAGATACGCAGTATTTT. Protein product: CASSRGGGPSRTDTQYF. Complete variable domain (other parts from reference TRBV19 and TRBJ2-3): DGGITQSPKYLFRKEGQNVTLSCEQNLNHDAMYWYRQDPGQGLRLIYYSQIVNDFQKGDIAEGYSVSREKKESFPLTVTSAQKNPTAFYLCASSRGGGPSRTDTQYFGPGTRLTVL.

This chain uses TRBV7-9 with TRBJ2-7; possibly TRBD2 for D (6 bases). This CDR3 has 14 amino acids. V lost 0 bases, J lost 3 bases, and 9 bases lay in between. Germline CDR1 is SEHNR and CDR2 is FQNEAQ (reference sequence). The CDR3 protein is CASSLADGGYEQYF. The CDR3 DNA reads TGTGCCAGCAGCTTAGCCGACGGGGGCTACGAGCAGTACTTC.

This clone was found once. The chain carries TRBV6-6 and TRBJ2-5; 8 bases are shared with TRBD2. The CDR3 sequence is 17 residues long. J gave up 7 bases and V 5 bases, and 18 bases lay outside the gene matches. From germline, CDR1 is MNHNY and CDR2 SVGAGI (reference sequence). The CDR3 protein is CASSPPGMAGGSWTQYF. CDR3 in DNA: TGTGCCAGCAGTCCGCCCGGGATGGCGGGGGGCTCGTGGACCCAGTACTTC.

This clone appeared a few times. The chain couples TRBV2 to TRBJ1-1; a possible D gene is TRBD1 (5 bases). Trimming removed 7 bases from V and 7 bases from J, with 19 bases in between. The CDR3 sequence is 14 residues long. Germline V gene sequence: CDR1 SNHLY, CDR2 FYNNEI. In nucleotides, the CDR3 is TGTGCCAGCACGGGGGTGGGCGGGCGAATTGAAGCTTTCTTT. It translates to CASTGVGGRIEAFF.